These T cell receptor beta chains were read from a single sample in a study of blood T cell repertoires in COVID-19. The data were produced by immunoSEQ multiplex PCR, yet TCRdb's version contains in-frame clones alone and is incomplete. This sample yields tens of thousands of clones, of which 70% to 80% are seen a single time; approximately 22% belongs to the top ten. The specimen sequenced was peripheral blood. These TCRs come from a human donor in a cohort sampled during active COVID-19. Each CDR3 is given with its conserved first and last residue. Fields, in order: J gene, V gene, CDR3 protein.

J: TRBJ2-7
V: TRBV5-1
CDR3: CASSLRQVSYEQYF

J: TRBJ2-1
V: TRBV18
CDR3: CASSRAGPNEQFF

J: TRBJ1-4
V: TRBV4-2
CDR3: CASSQDEEEGAREKLFF

J: TRBJ2-7
V: TRBV6-5
CDR3: CASTWTLYSYEQYF

J: TRBJ2-7
V: TRBV10-3
CDR3: CAAGLGGTGEQYF

J: TRBJ2-3
V: TRBV5-4
CDR3: CASSSGLAQRGDTQYF

J: TRBJ2-7
V: TRBV4-1
CDR3: CASSPGTVGYEQYF

J: TRBJ2-7
V: TRBV5-1
CDR3: CASSLRENYEQYF

J: TRBJ1-1
V: TRBV5-1
CDR3: CASSLVRGGEAFF

J: TRBJ2-7
V: TRBV4-2
CDR3: CASSQEITPTTYEQYF

J: TRBJ2-3
V: TRBV4-3
CDR3: CASSQDLREASTDTQYF

J: TRBJ1-3
V: TRBV7-9
CDR3: CASSLYSSGNTIYF

J: TRBJ1-1
V: TRBV18
CDR3: CASSPPYRNTEAFF

J: TRBJ1-1
V: TRBV28
CDR3: CASTLGQGGEAFF

J: TRBJ2-7
V: TRBV27
CDR3: CASSPPGQEYEQYF

J: TRBJ2-1
V: TRBV15
CDR3: CATSRDYGQGVDEQFF

J: TRBJ2-1
V: TRBV3-1/TRBV3-2
CDR3: CASSQLTGGGATTYNEQFF

J: TRBJ1-1
V: TRBV18
CDR3: CASSLQVNTEAFF

J: TRBJ2-5
V: TRBV6-5
CDR3: CASRETGWGETQYF

J: TRBJ2-7
V: TRBV30
CDR3: CAWRGTGGSYEQYF

J: TRBJ1-4
V: TRBV28
CDR3: CASSLPQGAGEKLFF

J: TRBJ2-3
V: TRBV11-3
CDR3: CASSSGLAGGGTDTQYF

J: TRBJ1-5
V: TRBV19
CDR3: CASSMSGWNQPQHF

J: TRBJ2-7
V: TRBV9
CDR3: CASSVGTGAYEQYF

J: TRBJ2-7
V: TRBV4-1
CDR3: CASSQDRASGSYEQYF

J: TRBJ1-1
V: TRBV28
CDR3: CASSLRRGTEAFF

J: TRBJ2-1
V: TRBV5-1
CDR3: CASSVLGKAYNEQFF

J: TRBJ1-2
V: TRBV28
CDR3: CASSLGGGYGYTF

J: TRBJ2-3
V: TRBV18
CDR3: CASSHDLTSDTSTDTQYF

J: TRBJ2-1
V: TRBV19
CDR3: CASSIERNEQFF

J: TRBJ2-2
V: TRBV15
CDR3: CATNKNRVRYDTGELFF

J: TRBJ2-5
V: TRBV11-2
CDR3: CASRRRGNQETQYF

J: TRBJ1-4
V: TRBV28
CDR3: CASFSGGTNEKLFF

J: TRBJ2-6
V: TRBV10-2
CDR3: CASSEWGAGANVLTF

J: TRBJ2-5
V: TRBV7-3
CDR3: CASSLTTGQEETQYF

J: TRBJ1-4
V: TRBV27
CDR3: CASSSNYEKLFF

J: TRBJ2-7
V: TRBV3-1/TRBV3-2
CDR3: CASSQDLLAESYEQYF

J: TRBJ1-6
V: TRBV30
CDR3: CACQRGSPLHF

J: TRBJ2-2
V: TRBV6-2/TRBV6-3
CDR3: CASSHSKGAGELFF

J: TRBJ2-5
V: TRBV6-5
CDR3: CATRQGQRETQYF

J: TRBJ2-1
V: TRBV7-3
CDR3: CASSLGGGFEQFF

J: TRBJ2-7
V: TRBV7-9
CDR3: CASSFSRAGGKEQYF

J: TRBJ2-5
V: TRBV5-1
CDR3: CASSLVGDKETQYF

J: TRBJ1-4
V: TRBV28
CDR3: CASSPLRYTGEKLFF

J: TRBJ2-5
V: TRBV5-1
CDR3: CASSLYVGGSLHF

J: TRBJ2-5
V: TRBV29-1
CDR3: CSAATGPAETQYF

J: TRBJ2-1
V: TRBV16
CDR3: CASSQSSSGNNEQFF

J: TRBJ2-7
V: TRBV19
CDR3: CASSDASGRYYEQYF

J: TRBJ1-2
V: TRBV2
CDR3: CASSFVEGNGYTF

J: TRBJ2-3
V: TRBV2
CDR3: CASREKREDPPDTQYF

J: TRBJ2-5
V: TRBV5-4
CDR3: CASSLASYQETQYF

J: TRBJ2-7
V: TRBV19
CDR3: CASSDLAGVTYEQYF

J: TRBJ2-5
V: TRBV3-1/TRBV3-2
CDR3: CASSRREQETQYF

J: TRBJ1-2
V: TRBV19
CDR3: CASTLPRTEANYGYTF

J: TRBJ2-7
V: TRBV28
CDR3: CASTIAGPYEQYF

J: TRBJ1-5
V: TRBV7-8
CDR3: CASSLAYGGIQPQHF

J: TRBJ2-1
V: TRBV19
CDR3: CASSITGLAGHNEQFF

J: TRBJ2-1
V: TRBV29-1
CDR3: CSVDSGTSGRVRGSQFF